One TCR beta chain is described in this entry. The V gene lost 6 bases and the J gene lost 2 bases, with 7 bases spanning the gap. CDR3 length: 13 amino acids. From germline, CDR1 is WSHSY and CDR2 SAAADI. This study enrolled people aged roughly 18 to 100 from under 25 US geographic areas. In the study's own analysis: For nucleated cells, counts were estimated from reference gene primer amplification. Using immunoSEQ multiplex PCR, the repertoire was profiled, and TCRdb retains in-frame clones only, with some absent. V and J calls and clone size follow that table, whereas D and trimming were derived from the DNA. The data hold 100,000 to 150,000 clones, with approximately 86% observed a single time. This sample was taken from a study of blood T cell repertoires in COVID-19.

The chain links TRBV10-2 to TRBJ1-4, with D uncertain. Sequenced input: PBMCs or T cells enriched from blood (not recorded which). This receptor was identified in a woman in her fifties or sixties who had recovered from COVID-19. DNA for the CDR3: TGCGCCAGCAGGGTGCAGACTAATGAAAAACTGTTTTTT. Encoded protein: CASRVQTNEKLFF.